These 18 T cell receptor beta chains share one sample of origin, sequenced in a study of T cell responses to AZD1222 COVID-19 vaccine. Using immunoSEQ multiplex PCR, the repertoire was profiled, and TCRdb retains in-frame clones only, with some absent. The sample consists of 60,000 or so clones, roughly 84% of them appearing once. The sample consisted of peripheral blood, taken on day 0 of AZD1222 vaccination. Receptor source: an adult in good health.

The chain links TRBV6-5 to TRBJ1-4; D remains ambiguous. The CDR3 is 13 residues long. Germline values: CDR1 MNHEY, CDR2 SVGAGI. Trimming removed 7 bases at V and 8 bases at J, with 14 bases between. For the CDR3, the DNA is TGTGCCAGCACGGGCTACGTAAGCGAAAAACTGTTTTTT. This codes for CASTGYVSEKLFF.

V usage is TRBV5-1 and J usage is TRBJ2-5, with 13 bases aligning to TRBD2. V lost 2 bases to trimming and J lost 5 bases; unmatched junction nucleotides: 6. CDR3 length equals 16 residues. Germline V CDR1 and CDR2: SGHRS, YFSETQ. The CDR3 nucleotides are TGCGCCAGCAGCTTAGGACTAGCGGGAGTAGAGGAGACCCAGTACTTC. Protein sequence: CASSLGLAGVEETQYF.

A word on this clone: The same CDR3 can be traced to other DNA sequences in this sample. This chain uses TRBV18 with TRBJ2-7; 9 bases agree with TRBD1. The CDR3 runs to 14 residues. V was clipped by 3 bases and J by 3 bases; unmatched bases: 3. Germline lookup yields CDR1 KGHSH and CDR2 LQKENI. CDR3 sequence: CASSPRQGVYEQYV. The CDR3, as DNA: TGTGCCAGCTCACCGAGACAGGGGGTCTACGAGCAGTACGTC.

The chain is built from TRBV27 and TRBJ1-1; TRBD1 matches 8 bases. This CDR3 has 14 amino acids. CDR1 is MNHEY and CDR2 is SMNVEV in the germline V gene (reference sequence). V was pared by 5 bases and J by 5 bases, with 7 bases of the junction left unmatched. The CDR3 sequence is CASSQGARGTEAFF. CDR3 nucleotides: TGTGCCAGCAGTCAGGGGGCGCGGGGTACTGAAGCTTTCTTT.

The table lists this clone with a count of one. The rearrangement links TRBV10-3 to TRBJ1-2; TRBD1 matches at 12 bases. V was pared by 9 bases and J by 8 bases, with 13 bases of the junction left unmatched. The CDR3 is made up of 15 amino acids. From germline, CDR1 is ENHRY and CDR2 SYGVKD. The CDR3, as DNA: TGTGCCATTGTTTCGGGACAGGGGGCAGGAGAAGGCTACACCTTC. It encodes CAIVSGQGAGEGYTF.

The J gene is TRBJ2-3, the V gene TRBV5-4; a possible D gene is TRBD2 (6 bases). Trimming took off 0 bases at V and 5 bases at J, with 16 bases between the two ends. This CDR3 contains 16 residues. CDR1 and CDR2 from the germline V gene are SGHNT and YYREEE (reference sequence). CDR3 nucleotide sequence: TGTGCCAGCAGCTTGGGCTGGGAGGTGGGGGGAGATACGCAGTATTTT. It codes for CASSLGWEVGGDTQYF. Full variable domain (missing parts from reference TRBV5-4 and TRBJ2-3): ETGVTQSPTHLIKTRGQQVTLRCSSQSGHNTVSWYQQALGQGPQFIFQYYREEENGRGNFPPRFSGLQFPNYSSELNVNALELDDSALYLCASSLGWEVGGDTQYFGPGTRLTVL.

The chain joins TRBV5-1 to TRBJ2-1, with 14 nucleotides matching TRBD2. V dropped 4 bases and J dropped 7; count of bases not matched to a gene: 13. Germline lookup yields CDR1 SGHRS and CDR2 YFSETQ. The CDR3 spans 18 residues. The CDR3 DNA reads TGCGCCAGCAGCCGGGGACTAGCGGGAGCCACGGGAGTGAATGAGCAGTTCTTC. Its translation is CASSRGLAGATGVNEQFF.

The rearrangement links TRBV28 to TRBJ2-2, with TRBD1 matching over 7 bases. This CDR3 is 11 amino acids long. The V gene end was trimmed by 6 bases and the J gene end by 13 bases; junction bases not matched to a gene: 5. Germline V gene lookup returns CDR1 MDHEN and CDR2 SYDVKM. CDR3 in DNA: TGTGCCAGCAGAGAACAGGGGAGGCTGTTTTTT. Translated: CASREQGRLFF.

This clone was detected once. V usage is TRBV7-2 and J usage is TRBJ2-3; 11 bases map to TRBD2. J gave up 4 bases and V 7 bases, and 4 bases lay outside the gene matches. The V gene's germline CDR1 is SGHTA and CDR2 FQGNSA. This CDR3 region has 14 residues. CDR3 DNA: TGTGCCAGCATCAAGACTAGCGGGGCAGATACGCAGTATTTT. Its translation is CASIKTSGADTQYF.

CDR3 amino acids: CASSAAFGKLFF. In DNA, the CDR3 is TGTGCCAGCAGTGCGGCGTTCGGCAAACTGTTTTTT. J is TRBJ1-4 and V is TRBV2; D call uncertain. The germline CDR1 and CDR2 sequences are SNHLY and FYNNEI. Trimming took off 4 bases at V and 11 bases at J, with 11 bases between the two ends. The CDR3 is 12 amino acids.

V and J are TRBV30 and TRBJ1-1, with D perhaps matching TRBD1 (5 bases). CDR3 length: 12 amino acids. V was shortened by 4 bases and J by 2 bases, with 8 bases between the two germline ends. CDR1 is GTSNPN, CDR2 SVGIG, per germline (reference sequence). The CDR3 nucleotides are TGTGCCTGGAAAAGGGACAACACTGAAGCTTTCTTT. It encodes CAWKRDNTEAFF.

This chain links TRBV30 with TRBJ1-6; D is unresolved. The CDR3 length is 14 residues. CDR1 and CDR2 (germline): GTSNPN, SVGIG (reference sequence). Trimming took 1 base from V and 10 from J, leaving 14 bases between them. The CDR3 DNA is TGTGCCTGGAGTGGAACAGCGGTCCTCTCACCCCTCCACTTT. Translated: CAWSGTAVLSPLHF.

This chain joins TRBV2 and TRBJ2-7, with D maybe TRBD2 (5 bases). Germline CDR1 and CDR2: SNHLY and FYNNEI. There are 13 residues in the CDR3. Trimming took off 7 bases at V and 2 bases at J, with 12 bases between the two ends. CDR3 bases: TGTGCCAGCAACGGGGTCGGGACCTACGAGCAGTACTTC. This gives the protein CASNGVGTYEQYF.

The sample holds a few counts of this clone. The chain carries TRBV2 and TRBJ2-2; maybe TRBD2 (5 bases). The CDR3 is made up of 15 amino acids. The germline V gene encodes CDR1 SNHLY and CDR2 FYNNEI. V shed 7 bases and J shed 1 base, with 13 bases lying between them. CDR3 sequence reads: CASIGGPLNTGELFF. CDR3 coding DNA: TGTGCCAGCATCGGAGGTCCCTTGAACACCGGGGAGCTGTTTTTT.

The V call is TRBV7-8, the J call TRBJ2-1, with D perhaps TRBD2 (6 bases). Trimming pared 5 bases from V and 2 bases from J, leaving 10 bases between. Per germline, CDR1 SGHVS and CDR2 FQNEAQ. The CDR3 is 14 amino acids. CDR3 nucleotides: TGTGCCAGCAGCCAGGGACTTCCCTACAATGAGCAGTTCTTC. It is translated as CASSQGLPYNEQFF.

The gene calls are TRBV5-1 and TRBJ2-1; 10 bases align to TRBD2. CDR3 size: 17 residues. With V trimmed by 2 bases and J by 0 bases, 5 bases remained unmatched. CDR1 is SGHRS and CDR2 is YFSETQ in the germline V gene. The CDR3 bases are TGCGCCAGCAGCTTCCTACCTAGCGGGGGCTCCTACAATGAGCAGTTCTTC. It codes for CASSFLPSGGSYNEQFF.

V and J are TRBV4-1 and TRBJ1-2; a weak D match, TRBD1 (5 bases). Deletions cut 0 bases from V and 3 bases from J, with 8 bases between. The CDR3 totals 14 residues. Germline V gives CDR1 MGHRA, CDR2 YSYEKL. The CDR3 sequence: CASSQDKTDYGYTF. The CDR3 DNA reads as TGCGCCAGCAGCCAAGATAAGACAGACTATGGCTACACCTTC.

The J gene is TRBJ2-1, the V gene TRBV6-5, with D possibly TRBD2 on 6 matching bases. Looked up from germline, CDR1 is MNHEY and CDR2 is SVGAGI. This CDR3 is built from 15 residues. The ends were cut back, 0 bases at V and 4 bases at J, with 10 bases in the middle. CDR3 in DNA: TGTGCCAGCAGTTACTCGATAGCGGATTACAATGAGCAGTTCTTC. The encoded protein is CASSYSIADYNEQFF.